The rows below give T cell receptor beta chains drawn from one sample of a study of blood T cell repertoires in COVID-19. Libraries were prepared by immunoSEQ multiplex PCR; TCRdb keeps only in-frame clonotypes and omits some of them. This table holds 50,000 to 60,000 clones, roughly nine tenths found once. Sample: peripheral blood. The receptors were gathered from a man of 80 years or more with active or convalescent COVID-19. The CDR3 runs from the conserved cysteine through the conserved F or W. Fields, in order: clone size, J gene, D gene, V gene, CDR3 DNA, CDR3 protein. The D gene is left open where the match is weak. The size field is filled for only some rows; it gives once, few, many or a size class.

clone_size: -
j_call: TRBJ1-5
d_call: -
v_call: TRBV19
cdr3_nt: TGTGCCAGTAGTATCTTACAGGGTAAGCAGCCCCAGCATTTT
cdr3_aa: CASSILQGKQPQHF

clone_size: -
j_call: TRBJ1-6
d_call: -
v_call: TRBV5-1
cdr3_nt: TGCGCCAGCAGTCGGGTGGGGACTGATAATTCACCCCTCCACTTT
cdr3_aa: CASSRVGTDNSPLHF

clone_size: -
j_call: TRBJ2-1
d_call: TRBD1
v_call: TRBV10-3
cdr3_nt: TGTGCCATCAGTGAGTCGGGACAGGGTTGGAATGAGCAGTTCTTC
cdr3_aa: CAISESGQGWNEQFF

clone_size: -
j_call: TRBJ1-6
d_call: -
v_call: TRBV10-3
cdr3_nt: TGTGCCACCACGTTGAGGGAGGGTTCACCCCTCCACTTT
cdr3_aa: CATTLREGSPLHF

clone_size: -
j_call: TRBJ2-7
d_call: -
v_call: TRBV5-4
cdr3_nt: TGTGCCAGCAGCCTTACTCACGAGCAGTACTTC
cdr3_aa: CASSLTHEQYF

clone_size: -
j_call: TRBJ1-4
d_call: -
v_call: TRBV10-3
cdr3_nt: TGTGCCATCAGTGAGTACCGGGAGCCTAATGAAAAACTGTTTTTT
cdr3_aa: CAISEYREPNEKLFF

clone_size: -
j_call: TRBJ2-5
d_call: TRBD2
v_call: TRBV7-8
cdr3_nt: TGTGCCAGCAGCCCTAGGGGACGAAGCGGGGGGGAGCGGACCCAGTACTTC
cdr3_aa: CASSPRGRSGGERTQYF

clone_size: -
j_call: TRBJ2-5
d_call: TRBD2
v_call: TRBV5-1
cdr3_nt: TGCGCCAGCAGCCCTATAGCGGGAGTAGAGACCCAGTACTTC
cdr3_aa: CASSPIAGVETQYF

clone_size: -
j_call: TRBJ1-5
d_call: -
v_call: TRBV9
cdr3_nt: TGTGCCAGCAGCGGAGGAGATCAGCCCCAGCATTTT
cdr3_aa: CASSGGDQPQHF

clone_size: -
j_call: TRBJ2-7
d_call: -
v_call: TRBV7-6
cdr3_nt: TGTGCCAGCAGCCTAAAACGGGAACAGGGCCACGAGCAGTACTTC
cdr3_aa: CASSLKREQGHEQYF

clone_size: -
j_call: TRBJ2-3
d_call: TRBD2
v_call: TRBV9
cdr3_nt: TGTGCCAGCAGCGTAGGTATCGGCGGGGGGACAGATACGCAGTATTTT
cdr3_aa: CASSVGIGGGTDTQYF

clone_size: -
j_call: TRBJ1-1
d_call: -
v_call: TRBV9
cdr3_nt: TGTGCCAGCAGCTTGAACCCTAATATGAACACTGAAGCTTTCTTT
cdr3_aa: CASSLNPNMNTEAFF

clone_size: -
j_call: TRBJ2-4
d_call: -
v_call: TRBV28
cdr3_nt: TGTGCCAGCAGTTTAGGGCTACAGGGCCGAGGAGCCAAAAACATTCAGTACTTC
cdr3_aa: CASSLGLQGRGAKNIQYF

clone_size: -
j_call: TRBJ2-1
d_call: TRBD1
v_call: TRBV27
cdr3_nt: TGTGCCAGCAGTCTAGGGGGACAGGACTACAATGAGCAGTTCTTC
cdr3_aa: CASSLGGQDYNEQFF

clone_size: -
j_call: TRBJ1-4
d_call: -
v_call: TRBV11-2
cdr3_nt: TGTGCCAGCAGCCCGACCACAGGGTTAACTGAAAAACTGTTTTTT
cdr3_aa: CASSPTTGLTEKLFF

clone_size: -
j_call: TRBJ1-5
d_call: -
v_call: TRBV6-6
cdr3_nt: TGTGCCAGCAGTTACCCCACCTATAGCAATCAGCCCCAGCATTTT
cdr3_aa: CASSYPTYSNQPQHF

clone_size: once
j_call: TRBJ2-5
d_call: TRBD1
v_call: TRBV5-6
cdr3_nt: TGTGCCAGCAGCCCGTTTTCGGCAGGGGGAGAGACCCAGTACTTC
cdr3_aa: CASSPFSAGGETQYF

clone_size: -
j_call: TRBJ1-6
d_call: -
v_call: TRBV21-1
cdr3_nt: TGTGCCAGCAGCAGACAGGGAAGCAATTCACCCCTCCACTTT
cdr3_aa: CASSRQGSNSPLHF

clone_size: -
j_call: TRBJ1-3
d_call: -
v_call: TRBV18
cdr3_nt: TGTGCCAGCTCACCCTACAGGAGCTCTGGAAACACCATATATTTT
cdr3_aa: CASSPYRSSGNTIYF

clone_size: -
j_call: TRBJ2-7
d_call: -
v_call: TRBV6-2/TRBV6-3
cdr3_nt: TGTGCCAGCAGTTTCGGGGAGTTGTACGAGCAGTACTTC
cdr3_aa: CASSFGELYEQYF

clone_size: -
j_call: TRBJ1-4
d_call: -
v_call: TRBV2
cdr3_nt: TGTGCCAGCAGTGAAGGGCAAGGGGGTTTTGAAAAACTGTTTTTT
cdr3_aa: CASSEGQGGFEKLFF

clone_size: -
j_call: TRBJ1-4
d_call: TRBD1
v_call: TRBV11-2
cdr3_nt: TGTGCCAGCAGCTTAACCCGGACAGGGTCTAATGAAAAACTGTTTTTT
cdr3_aa: CASSLTRTGSNEKLFF

clone_size: -
j_call: TRBJ2-7
d_call: -
v_call: TRBV7-9
cdr3_nt: TGTGCCAGCAGCTTAGGACAGTTCTACGAGCAGTACTTC
cdr3_aa: CASSLGQFYEQYF

clone_size: once
j_call: TRBJ2-3
d_call: TRBD2
v_call: TRBV4-1
cdr3_nt: TGCGCCAGCAGCCAAGATCTTTATAGCGGGAGAAGCACAGATACGCAGTATTTT
cdr3_aa: CASSQDLYSGRSTDTQYF

clone_size: once
j_call: TRBJ2-7
d_call: TRBD1
v_call: TRBV27
cdr3_nt: TGTGCCAGCAGTACATCGGGACAGGGGGCGCGGGGCGAGCAGTACTTC
cdr3_aa: CASSTSGQGARGEQYF

clone_size: -
j_call: TRBJ2-7
d_call: TRBD1
v_call: TRBV7-2
cdr3_nt: TGTGCCAGCAGCTTATATAGGGGGCCCTACGAGCAGTACTTC
cdr3_aa: CASSLYRGPYEQYF

clone_size: -
j_call: TRBJ1-2
d_call: TRBD1
v_call: TRBV19
cdr3_nt: TGTGCCAGTAGTCCCCAGAGACAGGGCTATGGCTACACCTTC
cdr3_aa: CASSPQRQGYGYTF

clone_size: -
j_call: TRBJ1-2
d_call: -
v_call: TRBV6-5
cdr3_nt: TGTGCCAGCCTTTGGAGGGGCGGGGGCTACACCTTC
cdr3_aa: CASLWRGGGYTF

clone_size: -
j_call: TRBJ2-1
d_call: TRBD1
v_call: TRBV10-3
cdr3_nt: TGTGCCATCAGTGAGTCGACAGGGGGCTTACACAATGAGCAGTTCTTC
cdr3_aa: CAISESTGGLHNEQFF

clone_size: -
j_call: TRBJ1-1
d_call: TRBD1
v_call: TRBV7-2
cdr3_nt: TGTGCCAGCAGCCTTTCCCCAGGGGGCAGCGCTGAAGCTTTCTTT
cdr3_aa: CASSLSPGGSAEAFF

clone_size: -
j_call: TRBJ2-7
d_call: TRBD2
v_call: TRBV29-1
cdr3_nt: TGCAGCATTTGGACTAGCGGGCTAACCTACGAGCAGTACTTC
cdr3_aa: CSIWTSGLTYEQYF

clone_size: -
j_call: TRBJ1-1
d_call: -
v_call: TRBV30
cdr3_nt: TGTGCCTGGAAACATGTTCAGAACACTGAAGCTTTCTTT
cdr3_aa: CAWKHVQNTEAFF

clone_size: -
j_call: TRBJ1-1
d_call: -
v_call: TRBV7-8
cdr3_nt: TGTGCCAGCAGCCTAATCCAGACAACCAACACTGAAGCTTTCTTT
cdr3_aa: CASSLIQTTNTEAFF

clone_size: -
j_call: TRBJ2-3
d_call: -
v_call: TRBV3-1/TRBV3-2
cdr3_nt: TGTGCCAGCAGCCAGGAGGGGGCGAGAGATACGCAGTATTTT
cdr3_aa: CASSQEGARDTQYF

clone_size: -
j_call: TRBJ1-6
d_call: TRBD1
v_call: TRBV4-1
cdr3_nt: TGCGCCAGCAGCCCGGGACAGACATTTAATTCACCCCTCCACTTT
cdr3_aa: CASSPGQTFNSPLHF

clone_size: -
j_call: TRBJ1-5
d_call: TRBD1
v_call: TRBV28
cdr3_nt: TGTGCCAGCAGTACAAGGACAGGGGGCATCGGCAATCAGCCCCAGCATTTT
cdr3_aa: CASSTRTGGIGNQPQHF

clone_size: -
j_call: TRBJ2-3
d_call: -
v_call: TRBV29-1
cdr3_nt: TGCAGCGTTGGACTAGGGTCGCGCACAGATACGCAGTATTTT
cdr3_aa: CSVGLGSRTDTQYF

clone_size: -
j_call: TRBJ2-3
d_call: TRBD2
v_call: TRBV9
cdr3_nt: TGTGCCAGCAGCGTAATGGGGGGGGGATCCCCCGATACGCAGTATTTT
cdr3_aa: CASSVMGGGSPDTQYF

clone_size: -
j_call: TRBJ2-5
d_call: -
v_call: TRBV7-2
cdr3_nt: TGTGCCAGCAGCTCAAGGTCCGGGGTGGGGGAGACCCAGTACTTC
cdr3_aa: CASSSRSGVGETQYF

clone_size: -
j_call: TRBJ1-4
d_call: -
v_call: TRBV7-9
cdr3_nt: TGTGCCAGCAGCTTAGAAGCCGCTTCAGAAAAACTGTTTTTT
cdr3_aa: CASSLEAASEKLFF

clone_size: -
j_call: TRBJ2-1
d_call: TRBD2
v_call: TRBV5-1
cdr3_nt: TGCGCCAGCAGCTCCCAGGCTAGCGGGCGCTACAATGAGCAGTTCTTC
cdr3_aa: CASSSQASGRYNEQFF

clone_size: few
j_call: TRBJ1-5
d_call: -
v_call: TRBV19
cdr3_nt: TGTGCCAGTAGGACCCAGGGAATTCAGCCCCAGCATTTT
cdr3_aa: CASRTQGIQPQHF

clone_size: -
j_call: TRBJ1-5
d_call: -
v_call: TRBV20-1
cdr3_nt: TGCAGTGCTAGTGGCGGGTTTCGGCTGTATAGCAATCAGCCCCAGCATTTT
cdr3_aa: CSASGGFRLYSNQPQHF

clone_size: -
j_call: TRBJ1-1
d_call: -
v_call: TRBV29-1
cdr3_nt: TGCAGCGTTGGAATTACGAATGGCGGGAACACTGAAGCTTTCTTT
cdr3_aa: CSVGITNGGNTEAFF

clone_size: -
j_call: TRBJ2-5
d_call: TRBD2
v_call: TRBV6-5
cdr3_nt: TGTGCCAGCTCAACTAGCGGGAGCCCGAGGGAGACCCAGTACTTC
cdr3_aa: CASSTSGSPRETQYF